Shown below are 5 T cell receptor beta chains from a single sample sequenced in a study of blood T cell repertoires in COVID-19. Here immunoSEQ multiplex PCR was the method, and the copy in TCRdb shows in-frame clones only, minus some. The sample shows approximately 250,000 clones, just under 85% of them seen only once. Sequencing was done on a sample of PBMCs or T cells enriched from blood (not recorded which). The receptors were sampled from a man in his forties who had recovered from COVID-19.

V and J are TRBV6-5 and TRBJ2-2; D might be TRBD1 (7 bases). Germline-derived CDR1 and CDR2 are MNHEY and SVGAGI. The CDR3 runs to 14 residues. Deletions cut 10 bases from V and 4 bases from J, with 16 bases between. Here the CDR3 reads CATRRGVSTGELFF. The CDR3 DNA is TGTGCCACCCGCAGGGGGGTTAGCACCGGGGAGCTGTTTTTT.

The J gene is TRBJ2-3, the V gene TRBV7-3; 9 bases fit TRBD2. The CDR3 length is 15 residues. CDR1 and CDR2 from the germline V gene are SGHTA and FQGTGA. After removal of 5 bases from V and 1 base from J, the junction contained 4 bases not matched to a gene. As DNA, the CDR3 is TGTGCCAGCAGCCGGGGACTAGCCCGCACAGATACGCAGTATTTT. Translation: CASSRGLARTDTQYF.

The chain uses TRBV4-2 and TRBJ1-3, with 9 bases identical to TRBD1. Germline V gene data show CDR1 as LGHNA and CDR2 as YNFKEQ. Trimming cost V 3 bases and J 0 bases; bases outside gene matches: 9. This CDR3 spans 18 amino acids. The CDR3 bases are TGTGCCAGCAGCCAGAGACAGGGGGGCGCATTCTCTGGAAACACCATATATTTT. This gives the protein CASSQRQGGAFSGNTIYF.

The chain links TRBV18 to TRBJ1-1; possible D gene TRBD1, 5 bases. V dropped 1 base and J dropped 5 bases, with 14 bases sitting between them. Germline V CDR1 and CDR2: KGHSH, LQKENI. The CDR3 has 15 residues. The CDR3 nucleotides are TGTGCCAGCTCACCACTTGGGGTCGGGGGGACTGAAGCTTTCTTT. Protein sequence: CASSPLGVGGTEAFF.

The V and J genes are TRBV15 and TRBJ2-5; weak D call: TRBD2 (5 bases). Trimming took 4 bases from V and 5 from J, leaving 11 bases between them. There are 13 residues in the CDR3. Germline V gives CDR1 LNHNV, CDR2 YYDKDF (reference sequence). The CDR3 spells CATSTPPGETQYF. The CDR3, as DNA: TGTGCCACCAGCACCCCCCCGGGGGAGACCCAGTACTTC.